This T cell receptor beta chain was captured in a study of T cell responses to AZD1222 COVID-19 vaccine. General observations from the study: Targeting of unmutated variant regions was reportedly seen in nearly half of spike-specific TCRs. Spike-specific TCR depth and breadth grew after two AZD1222 doses. Clonal diversity was possibly underestimated, and the donors were mostly white British, with more females.

Trimming pared 5 bases from V and 6 bases from J, leaving 11 bases between. The CDR3 sequence is 13 residues long. Germline-derived CDR1 and CDR2 are SGHVS and FQNEAQ. Only a few counts were recorded for this clone. Its cognate antigen is unknown. Libraries were prepared by immunoSEQ multiplex PCR; TCRdb keeps only in-frame clonotypes and omits some of them. The table includes under 200,000 clones, 91% detected once. The TCR originated in an adult in good health. The chain couples TRBV7-8 to TRBJ2-1; D is undetermined. The material was peripheral blood, obtained on day 0 of AZD1222 vaccination. CDR3 in amino acids: CASSPRVTNEQFF. In nucleotides, the CDR3 is TGTGCCAGCAGCCCCCGGGTTACCAATGAGCAGTTCTTC.